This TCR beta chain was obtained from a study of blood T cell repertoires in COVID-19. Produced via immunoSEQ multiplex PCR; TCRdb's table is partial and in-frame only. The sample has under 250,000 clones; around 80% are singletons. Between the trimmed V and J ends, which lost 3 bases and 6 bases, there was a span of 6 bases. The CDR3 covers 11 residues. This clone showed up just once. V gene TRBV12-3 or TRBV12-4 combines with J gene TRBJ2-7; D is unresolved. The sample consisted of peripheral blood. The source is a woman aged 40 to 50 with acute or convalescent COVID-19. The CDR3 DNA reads TGTGCCAGCAGTTTGTTCCGCGAGCAGTACTTC. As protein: CASSLFREQYF.